The 31 T cell receptor beta chains given below trace back to one sample, sequenced in a study of shared clonotypes between healthy human individuals. Profiled with immunoSEQ multiplex PCR; TCRdb holds only in-frame clones, not every one. The repertoire holds around 1.4 million clones, around 98.5% seen once, with 0.36% in the top ten. Sequenced sample: naive CD4+ T cells sorted from blood. The subset: CD45RA+ positively selected. All receptors derive from a man aged 25-40 years in good health.

The rearrangement uses TRBV5-8 and TRBJ2-2; D unclear. The V gene lost 1 base and the J gene lost 2 bases, with 12 bases spanning the gap. Germline V gene data show CDR1 as SGHTS and CDR2 as YDEGEE. This CDR3 has 16 amino acids. The CDR3 sequence: CASSLPESANTGELFF. The DNA for the CDR3 is TGTGCCAGCAGCTTGCCGGAGAGCGCTAACACCGGGGAGCTGTTTTTT.

With regard to this clone: The same CDR3 arises from other DNA sequences in this sample as well. The chain has TRBV5-5 and TRBJ1-1, with D possibly matching TRBD1 (5 bases). Germline V lookup: CDR1 SGHKS, CDR2 YYEKEE (reference sequence). V gave up 4 bases and J gave up 1 base, with 8 bases separating them. The length of the CDR3 is 13 residues. DNA of the CDR3: TGTGCCAGCAGCCAGGGTGGGAACACTGAAGCTTTCTTT. This encodes CASSQGGNTEAFF.

The V gene is TRBV10-2, the J gene TRBJ2-7; D unresolved. Germline V gene data show CDR1 as WSHSY and CDR2 as SAAADI. The CDR3 is 13 residues long. V was clipped by 1 base and J by 2 bases, with 6 bases between them. CDR3 region: CASSEFLPYEQYF. In DNA, the CDR3 is TGCGCCAGCAGTGAGTTTCTACCCTACGAGCAGTACTTC.

The count of this clone is one. The rearrangement links TRBV27 to TRBJ2-2; 7 nucleotides align to TRBD1. The V gene's germline CDR1 is MNHEY and CDR2 SMNVEV (reference sequence). Trimming cost V 6 bases and J 5 bases; bases outside gene matches: 9. CDR3 length equals 15 residues. The CDR3 reads CASSPTTGWTGELFF. In DNA form, the CDR3 reads TGTGCCAGCAGCCCTACGACAGGGTGGACCGGGGAGCTGTTTTTT.

CDR3 in amino acids: CASSLNPTNNYEQYF. CDR3 coding DNA: TGCGCCAGCAGCTTGAATCCGACTAATAACTACGAGCAGTACTTC. The chain employs TRBV5-1 and TRBJ2-7, with D tentatively TRBD2 (5 bases). Germline V CDR1 and CDR2: SGHRS, YFSETQ. The CDR3 length is 15 residues. V lost 1 base, J lost 3 bases, and 14 bases lay in between.

The chain carries TRBV18 and TRBJ2-1; 9 bases are shared with TRBD1. CDR3 length equals 14 residues. V trimming: 3 bases; J trimming: 8 bases; junction bases outside the gene matches: 5. Germline V gene sequence: CDR1 KGHSH, CDR2 LQKENI. CDR3 sequence reads: CASSPRTGADEQFF. CDR3 sequence (DNA): TGTGCCAGCTCACCCCGGACAGGGGCGGATGAGCAGTTCTTC. Together with reference TRBV18 and TRBJ2-1, the CDR3 gives the full variable domain: NAGVMQNPRHLVRRRGQEARLRCSPMKGHSHVYWYRQLPEEGLKFMVYLQKENIIDESGMPKERFSAEFPKEGPSILRIQQVVRGDSAAYFCASSPRTGADEQFFGPGTRLTVL.

Only one count was recorded for this clone. The chain joins TRBV10-2 to TRBJ2-7, with 10 bases that match TRBD2. The CDR3 spans 17 residues. Unmatched junction bases numbered 16, after V lost 4 bases and J lost 7 bases. Germline values: CDR1 WSHSY, CDR2 SAAADI. The CDR3 DNA sequence: TGCGCCAGCAGTGGGCCCCTCACTCTAGCGGGAGTAAGTGAGCAGTACTTC. It specifies CASSGPLTLAGVSEQYF.

The chain employs TRBV5-1 and TRBJ2-1, with 8 bases identical to TRBD2. This CDR3 is built from 16 residues. Germline V lookup: CDR1 SGHRS, CDR2 YFSETQ. Trimming cost V 4 bases and J 3 bases; bases outside gene matches: 9. CDR3 in amino acids: CASSPPSGSHYNEQFF. CDR3 bases: TGCGCCAGCAGCCCACCGAGCGGGAGCCACTACAATGAGCAGTTCTTC.

This chain joins TRBV5-4 and TRBJ2-7; 8 bases are shared with TRBD2. The CDR3 sequence is 15 residues long. Germline V gene data show CDR1 as SGHNT and CDR2 as YYREEE (reference sequence). V lost 0 bases to trimming and J lost 3 bases; unmatched junction nucleotides: 5. CDR3 nucleotides: TGTGCCAGCAGCTTGGCGAGCGGGAGCGGCTACGAGCAGTACTTC. Protein product: CASSLASGSGYEQYF.

The J gene is TRBJ2-5, the V gene TRBV7-9, with D perhaps TRBD1 (6 bases). Per the germline V gene, CDR1 is SEHNR and CDR2 is FQNEAQ (reference sequence). Trimming removed 4 bases at V and 1 base at J, with 13 bases between. The CDR3 length is 15 residues. CDR3 loop: CASSSRGASQETQYF. CDR3 bases: TGTGCCAGCAGCTCCAGGGGCGCCTCCCAAGAGACCCAGTACTTC.

This chain uses TRBV18 with TRBJ2-7, with TRBD1 matching over 8 bases. The CDR3 is 14 residues long. The J segment lost 2 bases and the V segment lost 4 bases, leaving 4 bases of the junction unmatched. Germline CDR1 and CDR2: KGHSH and LQKENI. The CDR3 DNA reads TGTGCCAGCTCACAAGACAGGGGCGCCTACGAGCAGTACTTC. Translated, it gives CASSQDRGAYEQYF.

The CDR3 sequence is CASSQWGTSPSGELFF. For the CDR3, the DNA is TGCGCCAGCAGCCAATGGGGGACTAGTCCCTCCGGGGAGCTGTTTTTT. The rearrangement joins TRBV4-3 to TRBJ2-2; 8 nucleotides align to TRBD2. Trimming at V came to 2 bases and at J to 6 bases, leaving 8 bases not matched to a gene. Per germline, CDR1 LGHNA and CDR2 YSLEER. CDR3 length: 16 residues.

The chain combines TRBV2 with TRBJ2-5, with D perhaps given as TRBD1 or TRBD2 (5 bases each). The CDR3 contains 13 residues. Germline values: CDR1 SNHLY, CDR2 FYNNEI. V gave up 6 bases and J gave up 5 bases, with 13 bases separating them. This chain's CDR3 is CASRPGPGETQYF. The CDR3 DNA reads TGTGCCAGCAGACCGGGACCTGGGGAGACCCAGTACTTC.

This clone has just one count. The V gene is TRBV18, the J gene TRBJ1-2; D may be TRBD1 (6 bases). The CDR3 runs 15 residues. Germline V gene sequence: CDR1 KGHSH, CDR2 LQKENI. Trimming cost V 6 bases and J 0 bases, with 14 bases left between them. The CDR3 coding sequence is TGTGCCAGCTCCCCAGGACAGCAAGCTAACTATGGCTACACCTTC. Its protein product is CASSPGQQANYGYTF.

The chain carries TRBV5-1 and TRBJ1-2, with D unresolved. With 0 bases removed from V and 3 bases from J, the gap between germline ends came to 12 bases. Germline-derived CDR1 and CDR2 are SGHRS and YFSETQ. The CDR3 is 15 residues long. The CDR3 DNA reads as TGCGCCAGCAGCTTGGACTTATCCTTAGACTATGGCTACACCTTC. Amino acid sequence: CASSLDLSLDYGYTF.

The rearrangement joins TRBV25-1 to TRBJ2-3; D possibly uses TRBD1 or TRBD2 (5 bases each). From germline, CDR1 is MGHDK and CDR2 SYGVNS. The CDR3 is made up of 14 amino acids. Trimming pared 1 base from V and 6 bases from J, leaving 11 bases between. The CDR3 bases are TGTGCCAGCAGTGAATTTGGGACGATGGATACGCAGTATTTT. Translated: CASSEFGTMDTQYF.

This chain uses TRBV6-5 with TRBJ2-7; D gene ambiguous. Germline-derived CDR1 and CDR2 are MNHEY and SVGAGI. Trimming cost V 6 bases and J 2 bases, with 11 bases left between them. The CDR3 covers 13 residues. The CDR3 loop reads CASSIGQTYEQYF. In nucleotides, the CDR3 is TGTGCCAGCAGCATAGGGCAAACCTACGAGCAGTACTTC.

This chain links TRBV28 with TRBJ1-2; no clear D. Per germline, CDR1 MDHEN and CDR2 SYDVKM. The CDR3 runs to 14 residues. With 6 bases removed from V and 4 bases from J, the gap between germline ends came to 15 bases. The DNA of the CDR3 is TGTGCCAGCAGAGATTCCGGGAGACCCTATGGCTACACCTTC. It codes for CASRDSGRPYGYTF.

Comments on this clone: The sample has other DNA sequences that encode this CDR3 too. The chain couples TRBV9 to TRBJ2-3, with a tentative D call TRBD2 (6 bases). Trimming cost V 2 bases and J 0 bases, with 13 bases left between them. The length of the CDR3 is 16 residues. CDR1 is SGDLS, CDR2 YYNGEE, per germline. The CDR3 DNA reads as TGTGCCAGCAGCGTGGGAGCGGGTACTAGCACAGATACGCAGTATTTT. Translation gives CASSVGAGTSTDTQYF.

This clone was recorded only once. V and J are TRBV6-1 and TRBJ2-2, with D possibly matching TRBD2 (5 bases). CDR3 length: 15 amino acids. Trimming took off 6 bases at V and 6 bases at J, with 17 bases between the two ends. Per germline, CDR1 MNHNS and CDR2 SASEGT. The CDR3, as DNA: TGTGCCAGCAGGGACGCGGGCAGAGTCCCCGGGGAGCTGTTTTTT. Amino acids: CASRDAGRVPGELFF.

Only one count was recorded for this clone. The chain combines TRBV4-1 with TRBJ2-7; D may match TRBD1 or TRBD2 (6 bases each). V lost 3 bases and J lost 2, with 23 bases in between. This CDR3 is built from 18 residues. CDR1 and CDR2 (germline): MGHRA, YSYEKL. The chain's CDR3 is CASSQEGGVLPGPYEQYF. DNA for the CDR3: TGCGCCAGCAGCCAGGAGGGGGGCGTTCTTCCGGGCCCCTACGAGCAGTACTTC.

J is TRBJ2-3 and V is TRBV18, with 8 bases lining up with TRBD1. CDR3 size: 19 residues. The germline V gene encodes CDR1 KGHSH and CDR2 LQKENI. V lost 6 bases to trimming and J lost 2 bases; unmatched junction nucleotides: 19. This CDR3 is CASSRDRPFSQRNTDTQYF. The CDR3 DNA reads TGTGCCAGCTCGCGGGACAGGCCTTTTAGCCAGAGAAACACAGATACGCAGTATTTT.

The chain recombines TRBV6-1 with TRBJ2-7; D is ambiguous. V was cut by 1 base and J by 6 bases, with 4 bases left in between. This CDR3 is 11 amino acids long. The germline V gene has CDR1 MNHNS and CDR2 SASEGT. CDR3 sequence reads: CASSEEFEQYF. CDR3 in DNA: TGTGCCAGCAGTGAAGAGTTCGAGCAGTACTTC.

The rearrangement joins TRBV11-2 to TRBJ2-7; D uncertain. Trimming stripped 2 bases from V and 6 bases from J, with 11 bases between. From germline, CDR1 is SGHAT and CDR2 FQNNGV. The CDR3 length is 13 residues. The CDR3 DNA reads as TGTGCCAGCAGCTTAAATCTAGTACTCGAGCAGTACTTC. It specifies CASSLNLVLEQYF.

The gene calls are TRBV28 and TRBJ2-7; D may match TRBD1 or TRBD2 (5 bases each). CDR1 and CDR2 from the germline V gene are MDHEN and SYDVKM. The germline V and J ends were trimmed by 8 bases and 3 bases, with 17 bases remaining between them. The CDR3 consists of 14 residues. Here the CDR3 DNA reads TGTGCCAGCGCAAACTCTGGGGGTTTCTACGAGCAGTACTTC. Translation gives CASANSGGFYEQYF. The full variable domain, rest sourced from reference TRBV28 and TRBJ2-7, is DVKVTQSSRYLVKRTGEKVFLECVQDMDHENMFWYRQDPGLGLRLIYFSYDVKMKEKGDIPEGYSVSREKKERFSLILESASTNQTSMYLCASANSGGFYEQYFGPGTRLTVT.

This chain connects TRBV5-1 to TRBJ1-3, with 7 bases identical to TRBD1. The CDR3 consists of 16 residues. Germline-derived CDR1 and CDR2 are SGHRS and YFSETQ. V trimming: 4 bases; J trimming: 0 bases; junction bases outside the gene matches: 7. The CDR3 spells CASSRTGISSGNTIYF. The CDR3 DNA reads TGCGCCAGCAGCAGGACAGGAATAAGCTCTGGAAACACCATATATTTT.

Details on this clone: In the same sample, other DNA sequences code for this CDR3. This rearrangement joins TRBV5-4 to TRBJ2-5; weak D call: TRBD2 (5 bases). The length of the CDR3 is 14 residues. V was trimmed by 0 bases and J by 0 bases, leaving 6 bases between them. The V gene's germline CDR1 is SGHNT and CDR2 YYREEE (reference sequence). As DNA, the CDR3 is TGTGCCAGCAGCTTGGGAGGGTACCAAGAGACCCAGTACTTC. Amino acids: CASSLGGYQETQYF.

This chain connects TRBV5-4 to TRBJ2-3, with unresolved D. V lost 0 bases and J lost 4, with 15 bases in between. The CDR3 extends over 16 amino acids. CDR1 SGHNT and CDR2 YYREEE come from the germline V gene (reference sequence). The CDR3 spells CASSLATVRSADTQYF. CDR3 nucleotides: TGTGCCAGCAGCTTGGCCACTGTGAGGTCCGCAGATACGCAGTATTTT.

This chain links TRBV9 with TRBJ2-1; D perhaps matches TRBD2 (6 bases). Germline V gives CDR1 SGDLS, CDR2 YYNGEE. With 4 bases removed from V and 1 base from J, the gap between germline ends came to 15 bases. CDR3 length equals 16 residues. The CDR3 sequence: CASSREHTRSYNEQFF. CDR3 coding DNA: TGTGCCAGCAGCCGGGAGCATACTCGGTCCTACAATGAGCAGTTCTTC.

The rearrangement links TRBV5-1 to TRBJ2-1; D gene unclear. The ends were cut back, 4 bases at V and 5 bases at J, with 16 bases in the middle. Looked up from germline, CDR1 is SGHRS and CDR2 is YFSETQ. The CDR3 is made up of 15 amino acids. Here the CDR3 DNA reads TGCGCCAGCAGCCTATCTAGACAACTTAACAATGAGCAGTTCTTC. Translated: CASSLSRQLNNEQFF.

This clone came up once. This rearrangement joins TRBV18 to TRBJ2-7; D gene uncertain. The CDR3 contains 13 residues. Germline CDR1 is KGHSH and CDR2 is LQKENI. V shed 2 bases and J shed 2 bases, with 7 bases lying between them. The CDR3 spells CASSPSPTYEQYF. The DNA of the CDR3 is TGTGCCAGCTCACCAAGCCCTACCTACGAGCAGTACTTC.